Each of the 31 T cell receptor beta chains below was sequenced from the same sample in a study of low-dose radiotherapy and immunotherapy resistance in tumors. Time point noted: after trial treatment. Indicated treatment: LDRT plus nivolumab, ipilimumab, low-dose cyclophosphamide and aspirin (RACIN trial). TRAV and TRBV primers primed cDNA for both TCRalpha and TCRbeta. Both a constant-region primer and a V-primer adapter served to amplify TCRs across approximately 19 PCR cycles. MiXCR, applied by TCRdb to the reads, yields one record per CDR3 protein. This sample carries 95,000 to 100,000 distinct CDR3 sequences, less than 25% of them seen once, and the ten largest clones take about 4%. The specimen was PBMCs, collected after low-dose radiotherapy plus immunotherapy. These receptors were collected from a male donor with prostate cancer.

Points on this clonotype: A read error likely explains this, since a far larger clone differs by one base. The chain is built from TRBV5-1 and TRBJ2-7, with D hard to call. The CDR3 is made up of 17 amino acids. V lost 3 bases and J lost 7, with 26 bases in between. Germline-derived CDR1 and CDR2 are SGHRS and YFSETQ. The CDR3 sequence is CASSWAPTTTSYNEQYF. In DNA, the CDR3 is TGCGCCAGCAGCTGGGCCCCGACCACAACCTCATACAATGAGCAGTACTTC.

This clonotype has at least ten counts. The chain links TRBV27 to TRBJ1-2, with D perhaps matching TRBD1 (6 bases). Germline V lookup: CDR1 MNHEY, CDR2 SMNVEV (reference sequence). V was clipped by 9 bases and J by 0 bases, with 11 bases between them. This CDR3 is built from 13 residues. CDR3 coding DNA: TGTGCCAGTAGGGACACTGCTAACTATGGCTACACCTTC. Amino acid sequence: CASRDTANYGYTF.

As concerns this clonotype: A far larger clone is one nucleotide away, so this likely arose from a read error. The chain recombines TRBV5-8 with TRBJ2-1; D possibly corresponds to TRBD2 (6 bases). The germline V gene has CDR1 SGHTS and CDR2 YDEGEE. The CDR3 consists of 14 residues. For the CDR3, the DNA is TGTGTCAGCAGCGCGCTCGCGGGGTACAATGAGCAGTTCTTC. Its translation is CVSSALAGYNEQFF.

This clonotype was picked up a small number of times. V is TRBV5-4 and J is TRBJ2-1, with TRBD2 identical over 8 bases. V dropped 0 bases and J dropped 10; count of bases not matched to a gene: 9. Germline V CDR1 and CDR2: SGHNT, YYREEE (reference sequence). The CDR3 has 15 residues. The CDR3 here is CASSLVGGAAHEQFF. The DNA of the CDR3 is TGTGCCAGCAGCTTGGTCGGGGGGGCCGCGCACGAGCAGTTCTTC.

This rearrangement joins TRBV6-5 to TRBJ1-5; D not resolved. This CDR3 region has 14 residues. CDR1 MNHEY and CDR2 SVGAGI come from the germline V gene. V shed 2 bases and J shed 0 bases, with 5 bases lying between them. The DNA of the CDR3 is TGTGCCAGCAGTTACGCGGATAGCAATCAGCCCCAGCATTTT. Residues: CASSYADSNQPQHF.

This clonotype occurred many times. The rearrangement links TRBV11-2 to TRBJ2-1; tentative D call: TRBD2 (5 bases). Trimming removed 1 base at V and 7 bases at J, with 8 bases between. Germline V lookup: CDR1 SGHAT, CDR2 FQNNGV. The CDR3 length is 13 residues. DNA of the CDR3: TGTGCCAGCAGCTTAGTGCCGGGGAATGAGCAGTTCTTC. Translated, it gives CASSLVPGNEQFF.

There are many counts of this clonotype. This chain uses TRBV5-1 with TRBJ1-1; possibly TRBD1 for D (5 bases). Germline-derived CDR1 and CDR2 are SGHRS and YFSETQ. The CDR3 has 14 residues. V lost 4 bases and J 1 base, leaving 11 bases between the germline ends. The DNA for the CDR3 is TGCGCCAGCAGCACCCGGGGCTGGAACACTGAAGCTTTCTTT. The encoded protein is CASSTRGWNTEAFF.

Many counts were recorded for this clonotype. This chain connects TRBV11-1 to TRBJ2-5, with D unclear. Germline lookup yields CDR1 SGHAT and CDR2 FQDESV (reference sequence). The CDR3 length is 12 residues. The germline V and J ends were trimmed by 6 bases and 8 bases, with 13 bases remaining between them. The CDR3 region is CASSQPQGTQYF. In DNA, the CDR3 is TGTGCCAGCAGTCAGCCTCAAGGCACCCAGTACTTC.

This clonotype was seen many times. This rearrangement joins TRBV7-2 to TRBJ1-2; TRBD1 agrees at 7 bases. Germline values: CDR1 SGHTA, CDR2 FQGNSA. CDR3 size: 16 residues. Germline trimming cut 1 base from V and 4 bases from J; bases unmatched to any gene: 9. For the CDR3, the DNA is TGTGCCAGCAGCTTAGATTGGGAGGGGGCTCCCTATGGCTACACCTTC. Translating gives CASSLDWEGAPYGYTF.

This clonotype showed up many times. This chain uses TRBV7-9 with TRBJ2-5; D gene ambiguous. V lost 8 bases and J lost 4, with 11 bases in between. This CDR3 comprises 12 residues. The germline CDR1 and CDR2 sequences are SEHNR and FQNEAQ (reference sequence). The CDR3 protein is CASRGLGETQYF. The CDR3 nucleotides are TGTGCCAGCCGTGGTCTAGGAGAGACCCAGTACTTC.

This clonotype was seen ten or more times. The chain uses TRBV10-3 and TRBJ2-3; 10 bases are a match to TRBD2. The CDR3 loop spans 17 amino acids. The germline V gene has CDR1 ENHRY and CDR2 SYGVKD. Losses at the gene ends were 10 bases for V and 2 bases for J; bases not matched to a gene: 15. CDR3 DNA: TGTGCCACCACCCCTAGCGGGGGAACACCTGACACAGATACGCAGTATTTT. As protein: CATTPSGGTPDTDTQYF.

The chain uses TRBV19 and TRBJ1-5; no firm D call. The germline CDR1 and CDR2 sequences are LNHDA and SQIVND (reference sequence). Trimming took off 5 bases at V and 5 bases at J, with 10 bases between the two ends. The CDR3 covers 13 residues. The CDR3 region is CASSWKPDQPQHF. CDR3 in DNA: TGTGCCAGTAGTTGGAAGCCCGATCAGCCCCAGCATTTT.

This clonotype was seen at least ten times. The chain recombines TRBV6-5 with TRBJ2-1, with TRBD2 as a possible D gene (6 bases). This CDR3 has 14 amino acids. Per the germline V gene, CDR1 is MNHEY and CDR2 is SVGAGI. V was cut by 5 bases and J by 10 bases, with 18 bases left in between. The CDR3 DNA follows: TGTGCCAGCAGTGTCGGGACTCCCATGGGGGAGCAGTTCTTC. This encodes CASSVGTPMGEQFF.

This clonotype was counted many times. CDR3 loop: CSVTATGNSDTQYF. The CDR3 region has the DNA TGCAGCGTTACCGCGACAGGGAACTCAGATACGCAGTATTTT. The rearrangement joins TRBV29-1 to TRBJ2-3; 7 nucleotides agree with TRBD1. Germline lookup yields CDR1 SQVTM and CDR2 ANQGSEA. V was pared by 5 bases and J by 4 bases, with 9 bases of the junction left unmatched. The CDR3 spans 14 residues.

This clonotype was seen at least ten times. The chain employs TRBV29-1 and TRBJ2-1, with 9 bases matching TRBD1. CDR3 size: 13 residues. Germline CDR1 SQVTM, CDR2 ANQGSEA. With 4 bases clipped from V and 6 bases from J, the junction kept 4 bases outside the gene matches. The CDR3 loop reads CSVGTGVSNEQFF. CDR3 in DNA: TGCAGCGTTGGGACAGGGGTGTCCAATGAGCAGTTCTTC.

In its sample, this clonotype was seen many times. CDR3 DNA sequence: TGTGCCAGCAACAGCGGGGGGGAGGGGACCCAGTACTTC. Protein sequence: CASNSGGEGTQYF. The rearrangement joins TRBV11-2 to TRBJ2-5; TRBD2 matches at 10 bases. The CDR3 runs to 13 residues. Germline values: CDR1 SGHAT, CDR2 FQNNGV. Germline trimming cut 7 bases from V and 7 bases from J; bases unmatched to any gene: 6.

This chain links TRBV11-2 with TRBJ2-5, with 9 bases identical to TRBD1. There are 20 residues in the CDR3. CDR1 SGHAT and CDR2 FQNNGV come from the germline V gene. Trimming took 2 bases from V and 1 from J; bases not matched to a gene: 17. CDR3 DNA sequence: TGTGCCAGCAGCTTAACCCTCACATGGTCCCGGGACAGGGTCCAAGAGACCCAGTACTTC. Protein sequence: CASSLTLTWSRDRVQETQYF.

Ten or more counts support this clonotype. The V gene is TRBV19, the J gene TRBJ2-1; 9 positions agree with TRBD1. The junction had 24 bases not matched to a gene; V was cut back by 6 bases and J by 6 bases. The CDR3 is 20 amino acids. The germline V gene has CDR1 LNHDA and CDR2 SQIVND (reference sequence). CDR3 loop: CASRGGQGWAEIGGLNEQFF. CDR3 nucleotides: TGTGCCAGTAGGGGAGGACAGGGGTGGGCAGAAATTGGGGGGCTCAATGAGCAGTTCTTC.

This clonotype came up once. A far larger clone is a single base away, which makes a read error likely. The chain combines TRBV11-2 with TRBJ2-5; 9 nucleotides match TRBD2. After removal of 1 base from V and 11 bases from J, the junction contained 11 bases not matched to a gene. CDR1 is SGHAT and CDR2 is FQNNGV in the germline V gene. This CDR3 comprises 15 residues. Here the CDR3 reads CASSLVAGGPREQYF. The CDR3 DNA is TGTGCCAGCAGCTTAGTCGCGGGGGGGCCTCGTGAGCAGTACTTC.

Remarks on this clonotype: Only one base separates this from a far larger clonotype, so it likely reflects a read error. The chain's CDR3 is CASSVAPGGETQYF. The CDR3 bases are TGTGCCAGCAGCGTCGCCCCCGGCGGGGAGACCCAGTACTTC. The chain has TRBV12-3 or TRBV12-4 and TRBJ2-5; TRBD2 might be the D (5 bases). This CDR3 spans 14 amino acids. Trimming left V 6 bases short and J 5 bases short, with 16 bases between.

The table lists this clonotype with many counts. The V and J genes are TRBV7-6 and TRBJ2-1; D remains ambiguous. There are 17 residues in the CDR3. V was shortened by 1 base and J by 0 bases, with 13 bases between the two germline ends. The germline V gene encodes CDR1 SGHVS and CDR2 FNYEAQ. This CDR3 is CASSLGGGKSSYNEQFF. CDR3 DNA: TGTGCCAGCAGCTTAGGGGGTGGAAAAAGCTCCTACAATGAGCAGTTCTTC.

This clonotype was recorded many times. The genes are TRBV11-2 and TRBJ2-5; D uncertain. The V and J ends lost 4 bases and 1 base respectively, with 13 bases between them. Germline V gene lookup returns CDR1 SGHAT and CDR2 FQNNGV. This CDR3 region has 15 residues. The DNA of the CDR3 is TGTGCCAGCAGCTCCTCCCCCCGGACCCAAGAGACCCAGTACTTC. Translating gives CASSSSPRTQETQYF.

This clonotype rates as medium-sized. The J gene is TRBJ2-1, the V gene TRBV6-6; TRBD2 matches at 7 bases. The CDR3 spans 13 residues. Germline CDR1 reads MNHNY; CDR2 reads SVGAGI (reference sequence). The V segment lost 0 bases and the J segment 9 bases; nucleotides outside the gene matches: 2. This CDR3 is CASSYSPGGEQFF. As DNA, the CDR3 is TGTGCCAGCAGTTACTCACCGGGAGGTGAGCAGTTCTTC.

The table lists this clonotype with many counts. The CDR3 protein is CASSIRLAGGPGQETQYF. CDR3 DNA sequence: TGTGCCAGCAGTATTCGACTAGCGGGGGGCCCCGGACAAGAGACCCAGTACTTC. The chain combines TRBV6-2 or TRBV6-3 with TRBJ2-5, with 13 bases identical to TRBD2. Germline V CDR1 and CDR2: MNHEY, SVGEGT. Germline trimming cut 5 bases from V and 2 bases from J; bases unmatched to any gene: 11. The CDR3 is made up of 18 amino acids.

This clonotype was detected only a few times. This chain connects TRBV2 to TRBJ2-5; D remains unclear. Deletions cut 6 bases from V and 5 bases from J, with 10 bases between. CDR1 SNHLY and CDR2 FYNNEI come from the germline V gene. This CDR3 is 12 amino acids long. As DNA, the CDR3 is TGTGCCAGCAGCGCAACTTTTGAGACCCAGTACTTC. Translated: CASSATFETQYF.

On this clonotype: The likely explanation is a read error, given a far larger clone one base away. The chain employs TRBV23-1 and TRBJ2-7; 7 bases line up with TRBD1. TRBV23-1 is flagged as an ORF with uncertain function. Trimming took 4 bases from V and 7 from J; bases not matched to a gene: 16. This CDR3 is 16 amino acids long. As DNA, the CDR3 is TGCGCCAGCAGTCCTCCCCAAGGGGGCCACGACAATGAGCAGTACTTC. Translating gives CASSPPQGGHDNEQYF.

This clonotype has ten or more counts. The chain links TRBV11-3 to TRBJ2-1, with 7 bases lining up with TRBD1. The CDR3 has 17 residues. Germline assignment: CDR1 SGHNT and CDR2 YENEEA. J lost 4 bases, V lost 1 base, and 10 bases had no gene match. The CDR3 loop reads CASSLAQGRGPYNEQFF. The CDR3 region has the DNA TGTGCCAGCAGCTTAGCCCAAGGTAGGGGGCCTTACAATGAGCAGTTCTTC.

This clonotype was picked up many times. The chain links TRBV9 to TRBJ2-3, with 8 bases fitting TRBD2. Germline values: CDR1 SGDLS, CDR2 YYNGEE. The CDR3 consists of 14 residues. With V trimmed by 3 bases and J by 1 base, 1 base remained unmatched. CDR3 in amino acids: CASSGSGGTDTQYF. For the CDR3, the DNA is TGTGCCAGCAGCGGTAGCGGGGGCACAGATACGCAGTATTTT.

In this sample, this clonotype turned up many times. The rearrangement joins TRBV7-9 to TRBJ1-4; D is perhaps TRBD1 (5 bases). The CDR3 loop spans 16 amino acids. V dropped 3 bases and J dropped 8 bases, with 19 bases sitting between them. Germline CDR1 SEHNR, CDR2 FQNEAQ (reference sequence). This CDR3 reads CASSFSQTAADEKLFF. Here the CDR3 DNA reads TGTGCCAGCAGCTTTAGTCAGACAGCGGCGGACGAAAAACTGTTTTTT.

This clonotype was counted only a few times. The rearrangement uses TRBV10-3 and TRBJ2-3, with TRBD2 identical over 14 bases. Germline loops: CDR1 ENHRY, CDR2 SYGVKD. Trimming at V came to 3 bases and at J to 6 bases, leaving 5 bases not matched to a gene. This CDR3 is 16 amino acids long. As DNA, the CDR3 is TGTGCCATCAGTGAAGGGGGACTAGCGGGGGACGATACGCAGTATTTT. This codes for CAISEGGLAGDDTQYF.

This clonotype showed up many times. V is TRBV6-1 and J is TRBJ2-2; a weak D match, TRBD1 (6 bases). The CDR3 contains 15 residues. Germline CDR1 reads MNHNS; CDR2 reads SASEGT. Trimming removed 0 bases from V and 1 base from J, with 6 bases in between. Written as DNA, the CDR3 is TGTGCCAGCAGTGAAGCGGGACAGAACACCGGGGAGCTGTTTTTT. Protein: CASSEAGQNTGELFF.